Listed below are T cell receptor beta chains from one sample, sequenced in a study of shared clonotypes between healthy human individuals. The repertoire was sequenced with immunoSEQ multiplex PCR; TCRdb's copy has only in-frame clones and lacks some. In the table there are nearly 1,000,000 clones, about three quarters of which are singletons. The sample consisted of memory CD4+ T cells sorted from blood. These receptors were obtained from a man aged 18 to 35 in good health. The CDR3 runs from the conserved cysteine through the conserved F or W. D genes are given only for firm matches. Clone size is shown for a subset of rows, as once, few, many or a class of expanded clone.

CDR3 length: 16
J gene: TRBJ1-6
D gene: .
V gene: TRBV19
clone size: .
CDR3 protein: CASTPEGRGIGSPLHF
CDR3 DNA: TGTGCCAGTACCCCCGAGGGTCGGGGGATAGGGTCACCCCTCCACTTT

CDR3 length: 14
J gene: TRBJ2-5
D gene: TRBD2
V gene: TRBV29-1
clone size: .
CDR3 protein: CSVRSGGGGLTQYF
CDR3 DNA: TGCAGCGTCCGGTCGGGCGGCGGGGGGTTGACCCAGTACTTC

CDR3 length: 18
J gene: TRBJ1-5
D gene: .
V gene: TRBV27
clone size: .
CDR3 protein: CASSSQKSGLGSNQPQHF
CDR3 DNA: TGTGCCAGCAGTTCCCAAAAAAGTGGGCTAGGGAGCAATCAGCCCCAGCATTTT

CDR3 length: 17
J gene: TRBJ1-2
D gene: .
V gene: TRBV4-1
clone size: many
CDR3 protein: CASSQETAQGLGYGYTF
CDR3 DNA: TGCGCCAGCAGCCAAGAAACGGCCCAGGGATTGGGGTATGGCTACACCTTC

CDR3 length: 11
J gene: TRBJ2-1
D gene: TRBD2
V gene: TRBV14
clone size: few
CDR3 protein: CASSQRDYRFF
CDR3 DNA: TGTGCCAGCAGCCAGAGGGACTACCGGTTCTTC

CDR3 length: 17
J gene: TRBJ1-4
D gene: .
V gene: TRBV7-8
clone size: few
CDR3 protein: CASSLGIQGGTSEKLFF
CDR3 DNA: TGTGCCAGCAGCTTAGGAATTCAGGGCGGAACAAGTGAAAAACTGTTTTTT

CDR3 length: 12
J gene: TRBJ1-2
D gene: .
V gene: TRBV10-3
clone size: few
CDR3 protein: CAISEGGDGYTF
CDR3 DNA: TGTGCCATCAGTGAAGGGGGAGATGGCTACACCTTC

CDR3 length: 14
J gene: TRBJ2-7
D gene: .
V gene: TRBV6-1
clone size: few
CDR3 protein: CASSEALDRKSDAF
CDR3 DNA: TGTGCCAGCAGTGAAGCTCTCGACCGGAAATCGGATGCCTTC

CDR3 length: 11
J gene: TRBJ2-1
D gene: .
V gene: TRBV12-5
clone size: .
CDR3 protein: CASGLDNEQFF
CDR3 DNA: TGTGCTAGTGGTTTGGACAATGAGCAGTTCTTC

CDR3 length: 12
J gene: TRBJ1-1
D gene: .
V gene: TRBV10-3
clone size: .
CDR3 protein: CAISESFVGVFF
CDR3 DNA: TGTGCCATCAGTGAGTCCTTCGTCGGGGTTTTCTTT

CDR3 length: 13
J gene: TRBJ1-4
D gene: .
V gene: TRBV7-7
clone size: .
CDR3 protein: CASSLASGTEIFF
CDR3 DNA: TGTGCTAGCAGCCTGGCCTCCGGGACGGAGATATTTTTT

CDR3 length: 15
J gene: TRBJ2-1
D gene: TRBD1
V gene: TRBV6-5
clone size: .
CDR3 protein: CASSPDRGYYNEQFF
CDR3 DNA: TGTGCCAGCAGTCCAGACAGGGGATACTACAATGAGCAGTTCTTC

CDR3 length: 14
J gene: TRBJ1-1
D gene: TRBD1
V gene: TRBV10-3
clone size: .
CDR3 protein: CAISLGQGETEAFF
CDR3 DNA: TGTGCCATCAGCCTAGGACAGGGTGAAACTGAAGCTTTCTTT

CDR3 length: 14
J gene: TRBJ2-7
D gene: TRBD2
V gene: TRBV7-9
clone size: once
CDR3 protein: CASSYGEGMNEQYF
CDR3 DNA: TGTGCCAGCAGCTATGGGGAGGGGATGAACGAGCAGTACTTC

CDR3 length: 16
J gene: TRBJ1-3
D gene: .
V gene: TRBV29-1
clone size: .
CDR3 protein: CSALSRGDSSGNTIYF
CDR3 DNA: TGCAGCGCCCTTTCGCGGGGGGATAGCTCTGGAAACACCATATATTTT

CDR3 length: 15
J gene: TRBJ2-2
D gene: TRBD1
V gene: TRBV9
clone size: .
CDR3 protein: CASSAVETGTGELFF
CDR3 DNA: TGTGCCAGCAGCGCAGTAGAGACAGGGACCGGGGAGCTGTTTTTT

CDR3 length: 15
J gene: TRBJ2-5
D gene: .
V gene: TRBV7-3
clone size: .
CDR3 protein: CASSKRGAPQETQYF
CDR3 DNA: TGTGCCAGCAGCAAACGGGGGGCCCCACAGGAGACCCAGTACTTC

CDR3 length: 14
J gene: TRBJ1-2
D gene: .
V gene: TRBV7-9
clone size: .
CDR3 protein: CASSPDGPVYGYTF
CDR3 DNA: TGTGCCAGCAGCCCGGATGGGCCCGTCTATGGCTACACCTTC

CDR3 length: 14
J gene: TRBJ2-1
D gene: .
V gene: TRBV9
clone size: .
CDR3 protein: CASSLGNSYNEQFF
CDR3 DNA: TGTGCCAGCAGCCTGGGCAACTCCTACAATGAGCAGTTCTTC

CDR3 length: 15
J gene: TRBJ2-7
D gene: .
V gene: TRBV9
clone size: .
CDR3 protein: CASSPQGGPGGEQYF
CDR3 DNA: TGTGCCAGCAGCCCCCAAGGAGGGCCAGGTGGCGAGCAGTACTTC

CDR3 length: 13
J gene: TRBJ2-5
D gene: .
V gene: TRBV28
clone size: .
CDR3 protein: CASSLDPPGTQYF
CDR3 DNA: TGTGCCAGCAGTTTGGACCCGCCCGGGACCCAGTACTTC

CDR3 length: 16
J gene: TRBJ2-1
D gene: TRBD1
V gene: TRBV5-6
clone size: once
CDR3 protein: CASTKGLTGGKNEQFF
CDR3 DNA: TGTGCCAGCACCAAAGGTCTGACAGGGGGTAAGAATGAGCAGTTCTTC

CDR3 length: 17
J gene: TRBJ1-5
D gene: TRBD1
V gene: TRBV28
clone size: .
CDR3 protein: CASSRDRGGQSNQPQHF
CDR3 DNA: TGTGCCAGCAGCCGGGACAGGGGTGGACAAAGCAATCAGCCCCAGCATTTT

CDR3 length: 11
J gene: TRBJ1-2
D gene: TRBD1
V gene: TRBV10-3
clone size: .
CDR3 protein: CATGQGDGYTF
CDR3 DNA: TGTGCCACCGGACAGGGGGATGGCTACACCTTC

CDR3 length: 13
J gene: TRBJ2-7
D gene: .
V gene: TRBV7-2
clone size: once
CDR3 protein: CASSSGTVFEQYF
CDR3 DNA: TGTGCCAGCAGCTCCGGGACTGTCTTCGAGCAGTACTTC

CDR3 length: 13
J gene: TRBJ2-7
D gene: .
V gene: TRBV7-9
clone size: .
CDR3 protein: CASSLDSSHQQYF
CDR3 DNA: TGTGCCAGCAGCTTAGATAGTAGTCATCAGCAGTACTTC

CDR3 length: 12
J gene: TRBJ2-7
D gene: .
V gene: TRBV10-2
clone size: .
CDR3 protein: CASGGSSYEQYF
CDR3 DNA: TGCGCCAGCGGGGGGAGCTCCTACGAGCAGTACTTC

CDR3 length: 14
J gene: TRBJ2-5
D gene: .
V gene: TRBV2
clone size: few
CDR3 protein: CASSVSTTQETQYF
CDR3 DNA: TGTGCCAGCTCTGTCAGTACTACCCAAGAGACCCAGTACTTC

CDR3 length: 15
J gene: TRBJ2-5
D gene: TRBD2
V gene: TRBV7-2
clone size: once
CDR3 protein: CASSSRRGVEETQYF
CDR3 DNA: TGTGCCAGCAGCTCTAGACGGGGGGTGGAAGAGACCCAGTACTTC

CDR3 length: 13
J gene: TRBJ1-5
D gene: .
V gene: TRBV5-4
clone size: .
CDR3 protein: CASSLDRYQPQHF
CDR3 DNA: TGTGCCAGCAGCTTGGACAGATATCAGCCCCAGCATTTT

CDR3 length: 16
J gene: TRBJ2-7
D gene: TRBD1
V gene: TRBV18
clone size: .
CDR3 protein: CASSSGTEIPWGEQYF
CDR3 DNA: TGTGCCAGCTCATCCGGGACAGAGATTCCCTGGGGCGAGCAGTACTTC

CDR3 length: 16
J gene: TRBJ1-3
D gene: .
V gene: TRBV27
clone size: .
CDR3 protein: CASSLSGRSSGNTIYF
CDR3 DNA: TGTGCCAGCAGTTTATCAGGCAGAAGCTCTGGAAACACCATATATTTT

CDR3 length: 14
J gene: TRBJ2-5
D gene: TRBD1
V gene: TRBV28
clone size: few
CDR3 protein: CASSTRTGGETQYF
CDR3 DNA: TGTGCCAGCAGTACCCGTACAGGGGGCGAGACCCAGTACTTC

CDR3 length: 17
J gene: TRBJ1-6
D gene: .
V gene: TRBV5-4
clone size: .
CDR3 protein: CASSTATGSSYNSPLHF
CDR3 DNA: TGTGCCAGCAGCACCGCGACAGGTAGCTCCTATAATTCACCCCTCCACTTT

CDR3 length: 13
J gene: TRBJ1-2
D gene: .
V gene: TRBV10-3
clone size: .
CDR3 protein: CAISESALYGYTF
CDR3 DNA: TGTGCCATCAGTGAGTCGGCTCTCTATGGCTACACCTTC

CDR3 length: 20
J gene: TRBJ2-5
D gene: TRBD2
V gene: TRBV4-1
clone size: .
CDR3 protein: CASSQAGTSGGMGDQETQYF
CDR3 DNA: TGCGCCAGCAGCCAGGCAGGGACTAGCGGGGGGATGGGTGATCAAGAGACCCAGTACTTC

CDR3 length: 18
J gene: TRBJ2-3
D gene: TRBD2
V gene: TRBV15
clone size: .
CDR3 protein: CATNGTSGIKTSTDTQYF
CDR3 DNA: TGTGCCACTAACGGGACTAGCGGGATTAAAACTAGCACAGATACGCAGTATTTT

CDR3 length: 15
J gene: TRBJ2-4
D gene: .
V gene: TRBV18
clone size: .
CDR3 protein: CASSPPKGNQNIQYF
CDR3 DNA: TGTGCCAGCTCACCACCTAAGGGTAACCAAAACATTCAGTACTTC

CDR3 length: 14
J gene: TRBJ1-5
D gene: .
V gene: TRBV10-3
clone size: .
CDR3 protein: CAISESTVNQPQHF
CDR3 DNA: TGTGCCATCAGTGAGTCGACAGTCAATCAGCCCCAGCATTTT

CDR3 length: 14
J gene: TRBJ1-5
D gene: .
V gene: TRBV27
clone size: .
CDR3 protein: CASSQQGSNQPQHF
CDR3 DNA: TGTGCCAGCAGTCAACAGGGTAGCAATCAGCCCCAGCATTTT

CDR3 length: 14
J gene: TRBJ1-1
D gene: .
V gene: TRBV5-5
clone size: .
CDR3 protein: CASSLGGTNTEAFF
CDR3 DNA: TGTGCCAGCAGCTTGGGAGGGACGAACACTGAAGCTTTCTTT

CDR3 length: 19
J gene: TRBJ2-6
D gene: .
V gene: TRBV30
clone size: .
CDR3 protein: CAWSGGSVPRTSGANVLTF
CDR3 DNA: TGTGCCTGGAGTGGGGGGAGCGTGCCCCGGACCTCTGGGGCCAACGTCCTGACTTTC

CDR3 length: 13
J gene: TRBJ2-2
D gene: .
V gene: TRBV10-1
clone size: .
CDR3 protein: CATQRGVTGELFF
CDR3 DNA: TGCGCCACCCAGAGGGGGGTGACCGGGGAGCTGTTTTTT

CDR3 length: 16
J gene: TRBJ1-6
D gene: TRBD1
V gene: TRBV6-1
clone size: .
CDR3 protein: CASSEAWGTGESPLHF
CDR3 DNA: TGTGCCAGCAGTGAAGCGTGGGGGACAGGGGAGTCACCCCTCCACTTT